These 27 T cell receptor beta chains came from one sample sequenced in a study of cytomegalovirus exposure and HLA in healthy donors. The PCR contained 60 Vbeta and 13 Jbeta primers. The table came from immunoSEQ multiplex PCR; TCRdb's copy has only in-frame clones and leaves some out. The table lists 180,000 or so clones, about four fifths of them singletons, with roughly 3% in the top ten. The source material was PBMCs. The origin of the receptors is a female donor in good health and CMV-seronegative.

The chain joins TRBV30 to TRBJ1-1, with 7 positions matching TRBD1. The CDR3 contains 13 residues. In germline, CDR1 is GTSNPN, CDR2 SVGIG (reference sequence). Losses at the gene ends were 4 bases for V and 5 bases for J; bases not matched to a gene: 7. This CDR3 reads CAWTRTGGTEAFF. CDR3 in DNA: TGTGCCTGGACCCGGACAGGAGGTACTGAAGCTTTCTTT.

The rearrangement links TRBV10-2 to TRBJ2-7; weak D call: TRBD1 (5 bases). CDR1 and CDR2 (germline): WSHSY, SAAADI. This CDR3 comprises 12 residues. The V end was cut by 5 bases, the J end by 2 bases, with 7 bases between. The CDR3 region is CASSPTAYEQYF. The CDR3 coding sequence is TGCGCCAGCAGTCCGACAGCCTACGAGCAGTACTTC.

The rearrangement links TRBV11-2 to TRBJ2-7; 7 bases are a match to TRBD1. Germline lookup yields CDR1 SGHAT and CDR2 FQNNGV. J lost 3 bases, V lost 3 bases, and 17 bases had no gene match. CDR3 length: 18 amino acids. CDR3 in DNA: TGTGCCAGCAGCTTGATTAGGAACGTCGGGACAGACAACTACGAGCAGTACTTC. This sequence encodes CASSLIRNVGTDNYEQYF.

This sequence joins TRBV6-6 and TRBJ2-1; tentative D call: TRBD1 (5 bases). This CDR3 has 16 residues. V was pared by 4 bases and J by 3 bases, with 16 bases between. Germline CDR1 MNHNY, CDR2 SVGAGI (reference sequence). Here the CDR3 DNA reads TGTGCCAGCAGTTCTACAGGTGGGTTGGACTACAATGAGCAGTTCTTC. This translates into CASSSTGGLDYNEQFF.

This chain connects TRBV5-1 to TRBJ1-1; a weak D match, TRBD1 (6 bases). The CDR3 is 16 amino acids. The germline V and J ends were trimmed by 0 bases and 0 bases, with 12 bases remaining between them. Germline V CDR1 and CDR2: SGHRS, YFSETQ. The CDR3 sequence: CASSLGAGALNTEAFF. The CDR3 DNA follows: TGCGCCAGCAGCTTGGGGGCAGGGGCCTTGAACACTGAAGCTTTCTTT.

Regarding this clone: The same CDR3 can be traced to other DNA sequences in this sample. The J gene is TRBJ1-1, the V gene TRBV5-6; no definite D call. The CDR3 length is 11 residues. V lost 0 bases to trimming and J lost 12 bases, with 9 bases between them. The germline CDR1 and CDR2 sequences are SGHDT and YYEEEE. The CDR3 DNA sequence: TGTGCCAGCAGCTTGGAGGGAGAATCTTTCTTT. It encodes CASSLEGESFF.

The chain links TRBV29-1 to TRBJ2-7, with D perhaps TRBD2 (5 bases). The CDR3 is 13 amino acids. Trimming took 5 bases from V and 2 from J, leaving 13 bases between them. The germline V gene encodes CDR1 SQVTM and CDR2 ANQGSEA. The CDR3 nucleotides read TGCAGCGTTACCCCCGACGGGACCTACGAGCAGTACTTC. This sequence encodes CSVTPDGTYEQYF.

The rearrangement uses TRBV20-1 and TRBJ2-5, with a weak D call TRBD2 (5 bases). The CDR3 contains 11 residues. Trimming cost V 5 bases and J 7 bases, with 11 bases left between them. From germline, CDR1 is DFQATT and CDR2 SNEGSKA (reference sequence). As DNA, the CDR3 is TGCAGTGCTTACAGCGGCGGGACCCAGTACTTC. Its protein is CSAYSGGTQYF.

V usage is TRBV6-6 and J usage is TRBJ1-6; the D gene is possibly TRBD1 (6 bases). Germline CDR1 is MNHNY and CDR2 is SVGAGI (reference sequence). Trimming stripped 2 bases from V and 10 bases from J, with 12 bases between. The CDR3 sequence is 14 residues long. In DNA form, the CDR3 reads TGTGCCAGCAGTTACGGGGGGGGCGGGTCACCCCTCCACTTT. Translating it yields CASSYGGGGSPLHF.

V and J are TRBV4-1 and TRBJ1-3; no reliable D call. Deletions cut 3 bases from V and 4 bases from J, with 16 bases between. The CDR3 runs to 16 residues. From germline, CDR1 is MGHRA and CDR2 YSYEKL. The CDR3 here is CASSHSSPGYGNTIYF. CDR3 DNA sequence: TGCGCCAGCAGCCATTCCTCCCCGGGGTACGGAAACACCATATATTTT.

This chain links TRBV27 with TRBJ2-1, with D perhaps TRBD2 (6 bases). Looked up from germline, CDR1 is MNHEY and CDR2 is SMNVEV (reference sequence). V gave up 8 bases and J gave up 2 bases, with 16 bases separating them. The CDR3 runs to 15 residues. CDR3 sequence (DNA): TGTGCCAGCCGCACGCGACTAGGCCCCTACAATGAGCAGTTCTTC. It specifies CASRTRLGPYNEQFF.

The chain couples TRBV4-2 to TRBJ1-4; 7 bases are a match to TRBD1. J lost 4 bases, V lost 1 base, and 12 bases had no gene match. Germline V gives CDR1 LGHNA, CDR2 YNFKEQ. CDR3 size: 18 residues. The CDR3 loop reads CASSQGRNRGFYNEKLFF. The CDR3 DNA reads TGTGCCAGCAGCCAAGGTCGCAACAGGGGCTTTTATAATGAAAAACTGTTTTTT.

The chain is built from TRBV4-1 and TRBJ2-3; D call uncertain. V was shortened by 0 bases and J by 4 bases, with 8 bases between the two germline ends. The CDR3 has 14 residues. CDR1 is MGHRA, CDR2 YSYEKL, per germline. The CDR3 DNA follows: TGCGCCAGCAGCCAAGATCCAGGTTCAGATACGCAGTATTTT. Residues: CASSQDPGSDTQYF.

This chain uses TRBV9 with TRBJ1-2; D call uncertain. The CDR3 covers 17 residues. V was trimmed by 0 bases and J by 0 bases, leaving 15 bases between them. Germline V gene lookup returns CDR1 SGDLS and CDR2 YYNGEE. Here the CDR3 DNA reads TGTGCCAGCAGCGTAGCCCCAGGAAGAGTTACTAACTATGGCTACACCTTC. It is translated as CASSVAPGRVTNYGYTF. Combining the CDR3 with reference TRBV9 and TRBJ1-2 gives the whole variable domain DSGVTQTPKHLITATGQRVTLRCSPRSGDLSVYWYQQSLDQGLQFLIQYYNGEERAKGNILERFSAQQFPDLHSELNLSSLELGDSALYFCASSVAPGRVTNYGYTFGSGTRLTVV.

The genes are TRBV7-2 and TRBJ1-1; D may be TRBD1 (6 bases). V was shortened by 4 bases and J by 3 bases, with 9 bases between the two germline ends. The CDR3 has 13 residues. Germline-derived CDR1 and CDR2 are SGHTA and FQGNSA. CDR3 region: CASSSGQYTEAFF. The CDR3 bases are TGTGCCAGCAGCTCAGGACAGTACACTGAAGCTTTCTTT.

The V gene is TRBV9, the J gene TRBJ1-5; D is perhaps TRBD1 (5 bases). Trimming took off 0 bases at V and 6 bases at J, with 10 bases between the two ends. Germline CDR1 SGDLS, CDR2 YYNGEE. The CDR3 totals 14 residues. The CDR3 bases are TGTGCCAGCAGCGTAGACGGAGGGGTTCAGCCCCAGCATTTT. Its translation: CASSVDGGVQPQHF.

The genes are TRBV11-1 and TRBJ1-3; D gene ambiguous. The CDR3 runs to 17 residues. V was pared by 5 bases and J by 4 bases, with 21 bases between. The germline V gene has CDR1 SGHAT and CDR2 FQDESV (reference sequence). CDR3 DNA: TGTGCCAGCAGCCATTTCGGGAGCACAAAGTCCGGAAACACCATATATTTT. Translating gives CASSHFGSTKSGNTIYF.

CDR3 region: CASSARTSGRFDEQYF. As DNA, the CDR3 is TGTGCCAGCAGCGCACGGACTAGCGGGAGGTTCGACGAGCAGTACTTC. The J gene is TRBJ2-7, the V gene TRBV9, with 14 bases identical to TRBD2. V was pared by 3 bases and J by 5 bases, with 7 bases of the junction left unmatched. CDR1 SGDLS and CDR2 YYNGEE come from the germline V gene. The CDR3 covers 16 residues.

The chain combines TRBV7-9 with TRBJ1-1; TRBD1 matches at 7 bases. The germline CDR1 and CDR2 sequences are SEHNR and FQNEAQ (reference sequence). V was pared by 4 bases and J by 3 bases, with 2 bases of the junction left unmatched. This CDR3 has 13 amino acids. The CDR3 region is CASSSQGYTEAFF. The CDR3 DNA reads TGTGCCAGCAGCTCACAGGGGTACACTGAAGCTTTCTTT.

This sequence joins TRBV29-1 and TRBJ2-2; D is possibly TRBD1 (5 bases). The CDR3 has 13 residues. Germline values: CDR1 SQVTM, CDR2 ANQGSEA. The V and J ends lost 7 bases and 1 base respectively, with 10 bases between them. The CDR3 reads CSAKTVNTGELFF. CDR3 nucleotides: TGCAGCGCGAAGACAGTGAACACCGGGGAGCTGTTTTTT.

This clone appeared once. The chain carries TRBV7-3 and TRBJ2-7; D is perhaps TRBD2 (6 bases). This CDR3 region has 15 residues. From germline, CDR1 is SGHTA and CDR2 FQGTGA. With 1 base removed from V and 5 bases from J, the gap between germline ends came to 15 bases. DNA of the CDR3: TGTGCCAGCAGCTTAAAAGAGGGCGGGACCCACGAGCAGTACTTC. This codes for CASSLKEGGTHEQYF.

The CDR3 is CASSISSTRMNTEAFF. The CDR3 DNA reads as TGTGCCAGTAGTATATCGTCGACACGCATGAACACTGAAGCTTTCTTT. This sequence joins TRBV19 and TRBJ1-1; no clear D gene. This CDR3 comprises 16 residues. The V gene lost 2 bases and the J gene lost 0 bases, with 13 bases spanning the gap. CDR1 and CDR2 from the germline V gene are LNHDA and SQIVND (reference sequence).

The rearrangement joins TRBV27 to TRBJ1-5, with D possibly TRBD1 on 6 matching bases. V lost 5 bases and J lost 4, with 12 bases in between. The V gene's germline CDR1 is MNHEY and CDR2 SMNVEV (reference sequence). This CDR3 has 14 amino acids. CDR3 nucleotide sequence: TGTGCCAGCAGTCTACAGGGAAAAAATCAGCCCCAGCATTTT. Translating it yields CASSLQGKNQPQHF.

This clone was found a few times. V gene TRBV7-8 combines with J gene TRBJ2-5; no firm D call. CDR1 SGHVS and CDR2 FQNEAQ come from the germline V gene. The CDR3 is 12 amino acids. Trimming left V 5 bases short and J 4 bases short, with 8 bases between. The CDR3 DNA is TGTGCCAGCAGCCCCCTTCGAGAGACCCAGTACTTC. Translating it yields CASSPLRETQYF. Complete variable domain (other parts from reference TRBV7-8 and TRBJ2-5): GAGVSQSPRYKVAKRGQDVALRCDPISGHVSLFWYQQALGQGPEFLTYFQNEAQLDKSGLPSDRFFAERPEGSVSTLKIQRTQQEDSAVYLCASSPLRETQYFGPGTRLLVL.

The gene calls are TRBV9 and TRBJ2-1; TRBD2 matches 7 bases. CDR1 is SGDLS, CDR2 YYNGEE, per germline. This CDR3 has 13 residues. The trim removed 4 bases at V and 8 bases at J, leaving 6 bases unmatched. The chain's CDR3 is CASSPGLGDEQFF. The CDR3 coding sequence is TGTGCCAGCAGCCCCGGACTAGGTGATGAGCAGTTCTTC.

V gene TRBV20-1 combines with J gene TRBJ2-1, with D tentatively TRBD2 (6 bases). Germline lookup yields CDR1 DFQATT and CDR2 SNEGSKA (reference sequence). The CDR3 contains 11 residues. Trimming cost V 3 bases and J 8 bases, with 8 bases left between them. This chain's CDR3 is CSARGGDEQFF. The CDR3, as DNA: TGCAGTGCTAGGGGCGGGGATGAGCAGTTCTTC.

CDR3 sequence: CASSYSMVSSYEQYF. The CDR3 coding sequence is TGTGCCAGCAGTTACTCGATGGTGAGCTCCTACGAGCAGTACTTC. The chain couples TRBV6-5 to TRBJ2-7, with no clear D. This CDR3 has 15 amino acids. Looked up from germline, CDR1 is MNHEY and CDR2 is SVGAGI. Trimming left V 0 bases short and J 0 bases short, with 9 bases between.